This T cell receptor beta chain was identified during a study of CD8+CD57+ T cells in acquired aplastic anemia (dated by TCRdb to 2016 to 2018). At the level of the whole study: A mean of about 3.2 ug of DNA, ranging from about 0.19 to 30 ug, was extracted from sorted CD4+ and CD8+ cells. Healthy donor samples averaged roughly 9.8 million reads for CD4+ and 11.0 million for CD8+ cells.

The germline V gene encodes CDR1 SGHTA and CDR2 FQGNSA. From the cysteine up to the phenylalanine, the CDR3 has a length of 14 residues. CDR3 DNA is the only sequence kept; it has 42 bases, read in frame from the first base. Profiling of TCR beta VDJ combinations and CDR3 sequences used genomic DNA as the template. An Illumina HiSeq 2000 was used for TCR repertoire sequencing. The original pipeline was this. Repertoires were assessed using TRBV/TRBJ rearrangement plots, CDR3 size and DJ length profiles, and Simpson's diversity index. The most abundant DNA sequence in the deep sequencing data was taken as the immunodominant clone. CDR3 amino acid sequences were checked for sharing across subjects and were also compared against the VDJdb database and published repertoires. TCRdb reprocessing: public reads trimmed at Q25 with fastp, clones called with MiXCR, in-frame beta chains kept. Here each entry gathers all rows of one CDR3 protein and keeps the most common genes and DNA. V and J calls and clone size were set by TCRdb, not the authors. The sample table contains hundreds of thousands of distinct CDR3 sequences; only one count was recorded for 65% to 75% of them. 4% of the sample is taken by the ten largest.

In the study, sorted CD4+ and CD8+ blood T cells from patients with severe aplastic anemia and from healthy subjects underwent deep sequencing of TCR repertoires. Ficoll-Paque density gradient centrifugation was used to isolate peripheral blood mononuclear cells. Before DNA was extracted, CD4+ and CD8+ T cells were sorted using either FACS or magnetic beads. Details on this clonotype: It has no known antigen specificity. At one end, the junction sequence differs from germline, possibly due to a read error.

The paper's findings and limits, for the study overall: Twenty-nine CD8+ CDR3 sequences were found in both patients and controls but appeared to be highly expressed in patients and within the immunodominant clones of the patients. CD8+ Simpson's diversity did not differ significantly between patients and healthy controls (P=0.060).

Sequencing input: sorted CD4+, CD8+, or CD8+CD57+ T cells (not recorded which) from PBMCs. The chain links TRBV7-2 with TRBJ2-7; TRBD2 matches 8 bases in the middle. The sequence derives from a human donor in good health, serving as a control. The CDR3 is CASSVSGLVYEHHF. The nucleotide sequence is given as TGTGCCAGCAGCGTGTCGGGACTAGTTTACGAGCACCACTTC. With all but the CDR3 taken from the reference TRBV7-2 and TRBJ2-7 genes, the full variable domain is: GAGVSQSPSNKVTEKGKDVELRCDPISGHTALYWYRQSLGQGLEFLIYFQGNSAPDKSGLPSDRFSAERTGGSVSTLTIQRTQQEDSAVYLCASSVSGLVYEHHFGPGTRLTVT.